This TCR beta chain was retrieved from a study of T cell changes during pregnancy in multiple sclerosis. This clone showed up just once. V lost 4 bases, J lost 8 bases, and 14 bases lay in between. The CDR3 extends over 12 amino acids. Germline V CDR1 and CDR2: SQVTM, ANQGSEA. Here immunoSEQ multiplex PCR was the method, and the copy in TCRdb shows in-frame clones only, minus some. The data contain nearly 80,000 clones, 90% to 95% of them singletons. This receptor was taken from a female donor with multiple sclerosis, enrolled in a pregnancy study. The chain carries TRBV29-1 and TRBJ1-2; unclear D gene. Material: CD4+ T cells from peripheral blood mononuclear cells, obtained before pregnancy. In DNA, the CDR3 is TGCAGCGTTGTACTAGGAGTTGGGGGCTACACCTTC. Translated, it gives CSVVLGVGGYTF.